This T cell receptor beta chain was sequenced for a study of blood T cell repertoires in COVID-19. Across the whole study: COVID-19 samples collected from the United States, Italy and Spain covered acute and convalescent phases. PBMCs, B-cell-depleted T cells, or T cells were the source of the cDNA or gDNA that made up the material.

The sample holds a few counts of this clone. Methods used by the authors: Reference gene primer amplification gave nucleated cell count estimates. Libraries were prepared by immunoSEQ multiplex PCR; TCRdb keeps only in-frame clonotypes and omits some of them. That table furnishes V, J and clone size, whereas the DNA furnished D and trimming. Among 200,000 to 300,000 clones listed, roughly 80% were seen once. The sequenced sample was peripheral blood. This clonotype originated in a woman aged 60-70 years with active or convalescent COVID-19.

The CDR3 DNA reads TGCAGCGTTGAAGTGGGGTCAGGGTACGACTACACCTTC. This encodes CSVEVGSGYDYTF. The chain recombines TRBV29-1 with TRBJ1-2; maybe TRBD1 (5 bases). V lost 1 base and J 10 bases, leaving 16 bases between the germline ends. CDR1 and CDR2 (germline): SQVTM, ANQGSEA. The CDR3 consists of 13 residues.